Detailed here is one TCR beta chain. Its antigen is unknown. No base qualities exist here, and no much larger clone lies one base off it. V loses 3 bases at its end and J loses 3 bases; junction bases beyond the gene matches: 4. Reading from cysteine to phenylalanine, the CDR3 counts 15 amino acids. Only the CDR3 portion is preserved as DNA: 45 bases, with reading frame beginning at the first base. The germline V gene sets CDR1 to LGHNT and CDR2 to FRNRAP. Sample time point, as interpreted from the label and publication: about 28 days (+/-7) after the second vaccine dose. AZD1222 recipients whose second dose came at about 4 weeks and those whose second dose came at about 12 weeks were combined into one group, since spike-specific TCR depth and breadth did not differ between the two schedules. Vaccinee samples were obtained from the UK trials COV001 and COV002, which included a single-blind randomized controlled phase 2/3 trial of AZD1222 (ChAdOx1 nCoV-19) in healthy adults. For TCRbeta chain sequencing, PBMC samples were collected from trial participants at day 0 and at day 28 after the second dose.

The sample comes from a study of T cell responses to AZD1222 COVID-19 vaccine (dated by TCRdb to the early 2020s). In the study overall: TCR sequencing was performed for over 230 trial participants, of whom some 200 were given two doses of AZD1222 and 26 were given two doses of MenACWY control vaccine. Trial participants were enrolled by age into subgroups of 18-55, 56-69 and 70-plus years, and 148, 28 and 57 TCR-sequenced participants, respectively, were included in these subgroups.

The CDR3 regions of human TCRbeta chains were analyzed by immunosequencing. Per the authors' processing: TCRs in the repertoires were compared against a reference library of SARS-CoV-2-specific TCRs that had been generated with the MIRA antigen-specificity platform. Breadth was defined as the fraction of unique TCRs that were SARS-CoV-2-associated. Depth was defined as the fraction of total T cells that were SARS-CoV-2-associated. Using the MIRA data, each spike-specific TCR was mapped to the spike region that the TCR reacts to and placed in a CD4 or CD8 class. Log10-transformed breadth and depth values were compared by one-way ANOVA with Sidak's multiple comparisons tests. This is the immuneACCESS table as TCRdb keeps it, with only in-frame sequences that have V and J called. A part of the clones is gone; compared with another copy, unresolved V genes explain less than half, and the rest is unexplained. V and J calls and clone size are copied from that table; D and trimming were computed from the DNA. The sample data list about 110,000 clones, and over 80% of these were observed just once. The ten most abundant clones make up roughly 5.6% of the sample.

The investigation overall reported the following: Conclusions about previously exposed vaccinees were limited because only six AZD1222 recipients were SARS-CoV-2 seropositive at baseline. The 56-69-year group was small, and its depth increase did not reach significance, likely because of low power. Spike-specific TCR breadth and depth rose significantly after two AZD1222 doses compared with day 0 and with MenACWY recipients. The whole spike protein was spanned by vaccine-associated CD4 TCRs, and dominant responses were seen in regions 160-218 and 743-854. Nearly half of unique spike-specific TCRs reportedly recognized epitopes outside regions mutated in the B.1.351 and B.1.1.7 variants. Participants were mostly white British and included more females than males, and it was suggested by the authors that clonal diversity may have been underestimated. Because no day 14 peak-response samples were available, the repertoires could be characterized only after the peak T cell response.

This sample comprised peripheral blood, obtained 28 days after the second AZD1222 dose. The TCR sequence derives from an adult who received the AZD1222 COVID-19 vaccine. This receptor chain uses TRBV12-5 and TRBJ2-1; 8 bases in the junction line up with TRBD2. The CDR3 sequence is CASGLSGGDYNEQFF. The DNA sequence is TGTGCTAGTGGTTTATCCGGGGGGGACTACAATGAGCAGTTCTTC.